This is a list of T cell receptor beta chains from one sample in a study of shared clonotypes between healthy human individuals. Using immunoSEQ multiplex PCR, the repertoire was profiled, and TCRdb retains in-frame clones only, with some absent. Among under 1 million clones listed, around 92% were seen once. Sequencing was carried out using naive CD8+ T cells sorted from blood. These receptors were taken from a young man in good health. The CDR3 runs from the conserved cysteine through the conserved F or W. D genes are given only for firm matches. Expanded clones are given a class, and other clones once, few, many or no size at all.

CDR3nt: TGTGCCATCAGTGATTTTCTATCCGACGAGCAGTACTTC
CDR3aa: CAISDFLSDEQYF
v_gene: TRBV10-3
j_gene: TRBJ2-7
abundance: NA
d_gene: NA

CDR3nt: TGCGCCAGCAGCTTGGCCGGGCAGGGGGCCGGGGAGCTGTTTTTT
CDR3aa: CASSLAGQGAGELFF
v_gene: TRBV5-1
j_gene: TRBJ2-2
abundance: NA
d_gene: TRBD1

CDR3nt: TGTGCCAGCAGTTTCCTGGCCCCAGATCTCGAGCAGTACTTC
CDR3aa: CASSFLAPDLEQYF
v_gene: TRBV27
j_gene: TRBJ2-7
abundance: NA
d_gene: NA

CDR3nt: TGTGCCAGCAGTTACTCGAGAACAGAATCCTACGAGCAGTACTTC
CDR3aa: CASSYSRTESYEQYF
v_gene: TRBV6-5
j_gene: TRBJ2-7
abundance: NA
d_gene: NA

CDR3nt: TGTGCCAGCAGCTTCTCGCCAGGGAGGGCATCCTACGAGCAGTACTTC
CDR3aa: CASSFSPGRASYEQYF
v_gene: TRBV5-8
j_gene: TRBJ2-7
abundance: NA
d_gene: TRBD2

CDR3nt: TGTGCCAGCAGCCCGATGCAGGGGGGAGTTGAAGCTTTCTTT
CDR3aa: CASSPMQGGVEAFF
v_gene: TRBV7-9
j_gene: TRBJ1-1
abundance: NA
d_gene: TRBD1

CDR3nt: TGTGCCAGTAGTCCGGGCTCTGGAAACACCATATATTTT
CDR3aa: CASSPGSGNTIYF
v_gene: TRBV19
j_gene: TRBJ1-3
abundance: NA
d_gene: NA

CDR3nt: TGCGCCAGCAGCTTGTCTGGGGGCGATGGCTACACCTTC
CDR3aa: CASSLSGGDGYTF
v_gene: TRBV5-1
j_gene: TRBJ1-2
abundance: NA
d_gene: NA

CDR3nt: TGTGCCAGCAGTGAAGCGACAGGGATCAGCAATCAGCCCCAGCATTTT
CDR3aa: CASSEATGISNQPQHF
v_gene: TRBV2
j_gene: TRBJ1-5
abundance: NA
d_gene: TRBD1

CDR3nt: TGTGCCAGCAGTGAGACAGGGGCTTTGGGCACAGATACGCAGTATTTT
CDR3aa: CASSETGALGTDTQYF
v_gene: TRBV6-4
j_gene: TRBJ2-3
abundance: NA
d_gene: TRBD1

CDR3nt: TGTGCCAGCAGCTTCCCGTACCAAGAGACCCAGTACTTC
CDR3aa: CASSFPYQETQYF
v_gene: TRBV7-2
j_gene: TRBJ2-5
abundance: once
d_gene: NA

CDR3nt: TGTGCCAGCAGGCAGGGGGCGGGCGTGGAGCAGTACTTC
CDR3aa: CASRQGAGVEQYF
v_gene: TRBV27
j_gene: TRBJ2-7
abundance: NA
d_gene: TRBD1

CDR3nt: TGTGCCACCAGTTTGGAGCGGGGGACAAGAGTCTCGGATGAGCAGTTCTTC
CDR3aa: CATSLERGTRVSDEQFF
v_gene: TRBV15
j_gene: TRBJ2-1
abundance: NA
d_gene: TRBD2

CDR3nt: TGTGCCAGCAGTTACGGTGGGAGGAACTACGAGCAGTACTTC
CDR3aa: CASSYGGRNYEQYF
v_gene: TRBV6-5
j_gene: TRBJ2-7
abundance: NA
d_gene: NA

CDR3nt: TGCGCCAGCAGTGATCAGTCACTAGCTTCCTACAATGAGCAGTTCTTC
CDR3aa: CASSDQSLASYNEQFF
v_gene: TRBV10-1
j_gene: TRBJ2-1
abundance: NA
d_gene: NA

CDR3nt: TGTGCCAGCAGTGAAGGGGCGAGACAGGACAATCAGCCCCAGCATTTT
CDR3aa: CASSEGARQDNQPQHF
v_gene: TRBV2
j_gene: TRBJ1-5
abundance: NA
d_gene: NA

CDR3nt: TGTGCCTGGAGTCCCGGGACACAATACGAGCAGTACTTC
CDR3aa: CAWSPGTQYEQYF
v_gene: TRBV30
j_gene: TRBJ2-7
abundance: once
d_gene: NA

CDR3nt: TGTGCCAGCAGTTTTGCCCCCCGGGGGGAAAACACTGAAGCTTTCTTT
CDR3aa: CASSFAPRGENTEAFF
v_gene: TRBV28
j_gene: TRBJ1-1
abundance: NA
d_gene: NA

CDR3nt: TGTGCCAGCACCTCCAAATACAGCGGGAGATGGACCGGGGAGCTGTTTTTT
CDR3aa: CASTSKYSGRWTGELFF
v_gene: TRBV11-3
j_gene: TRBJ2-2
abundance: NA
d_gene: TRBD2

CDR3nt: TGTGCCAGCAGCTTAGGGGGGGCCCTGTTACAAGAGACCCAGTACTTC
CDR3aa: CASSLGGALLQETQYF
v_gene: TRBV13
j_gene: TRBJ2-5
abundance: NA
d_gene: NA

CDR3nt: TGTGCCAGCAGCAAAATCGACAGGGTGAAGGAGACCCAGTACTTC
CDR3aa: CASSKIDRVKETQYF
v_gene: TRBV21-1
j_gene: TRBJ2-5
abundance: NA
d_gene: NA

CDR3nt: TGTGCCAGCAGCGGGGGACAGGGCTACGAGCAGTACTTC
CDR3aa: CASSGGQGYEQYF
v_gene: TRBV9
j_gene: TRBJ2-7
abundance: NA
d_gene: TRBD1